The 10 T cell receptor beta chains given below trace back to one sample, sequenced in a study of T cell repertoires in cytomegalovirus infection. For these receptors, no antigen is known. From the reads, TCRdb called clonotypes with MiXCR, one entry per CDR3 protein. The data hold roughly 990,000 distinct CDR3 sequences, with 30% to 40% observed a single time. The sample consisted of cultured CD8+ T cells from PBMCs, taken from culture after CMV antigen stimulation. These receptors were obtained from a human donor in good health (CMV status not recorded). Some clones in this sample may be carry-over from other donors' samples.

The rearrangement uses TRBV24-1 and TRBJ2-3; the match to TRBD1 covers 7 bases. The CDR3 is 15 amino acids. Germline CDR1 KGHDR, CDR2 SFDVKD. The V segment lost 8 bases and the J segment 0 bases; nucleotides outside the gene matches: 7. The CDR3 reads CATTPGTASTDTQYF. CDR3 in DNA: TGTGCCACCACTCCCGGGACAGCTAGCACAGATACGCAGTATTTT.

In its sample, this clonotype was seen a few times. The chain has TRBV4-2 and TRBJ2-5; TRBD2 agrees at 7 bases. In germline, CDR1 is LGHNA, CDR2 YNFKEQ. The CDR3 runs to 17 residues. The trim removed 4 bases at V and 2 bases at J, leaving 13 bases unmatched. The CDR3 loop is CASSLGGGNPIQETQYF. CDR3 sequence (DNA): TGTGCCAGCAGCCTGGGGGGGGGGAATCCGATTCAAGAGACCCAGTACTTC.

V usage is TRBV7-4 and J usage is TRBJ1-1; possibly TRBD1 for D (6 bases). The germline V gene encodes CDR1 SGHVT and CDR2 SQSDAQ. Trimming left V 6 bases short and J 5 bases short, with 10 bases between. This CDR3 has 12 amino acids. The CDR3 reads CASRTGLTEAFF. CDR3 sequence (DNA): TGTGCCAGCAGAACAGGGTTGACTGAAGCTTTCTTT.

The chain has TRBV5-8 and TRBJ2-7; D uncertain. The CDR3 has 15 amino acids. Trimming took 2 bases from V and 1 from J, leaving 13 bases between them. CDR1 is SGHTS, CDR2 YDEGEE, per germline. CDR3 amino acids: CASSLPSTGSYEQYV. DNA of the CDR3: TGTGCCAGCAGCTTACCCTCGACTGGATCCTACGAGCAGTACGTC.

The chain is built from TRBV15 and TRBJ1-2, with TRBD1 as a possible D gene (5 bases). Trimming pared 0 bases from V and 5 bases from J, leaving 13 bases between. Germline lookup yields CDR1 LNHNV and CDR2 YYDKDF (reference sequence). The CDR3 sequence is 15 residues long. This chain's CDR3 is CATSRDAGGRYGYTF. The DNA of the CDR3 is TGTGCCACCAGCAGAGATGCGGGGGGGAGGTATGGCTACACCTTC. The variable domain in full, completed from reference TRBV15 and TRBJ1-2, reads DAMVIQNPRYQVTQFGKPVTLSCSQTLNHNVMYWYQQKSSQAPKLLFHYYDKDFNNEADTPDNFQSRRPNTSFCFLDIRSPGLGDTAMYLCATSRDAGGRYGYTFGSGTRLTVV.

The gene calls are TRBV5-1 and TRBJ1-1, with 8 bases matching TRBD1. The CDR3 covers 17 residues. After removal of 2 bases from V and 1 base from J, the junction contained 10 bases not matched to a gene. In germline, CDR1 is SGHRS, CDR2 YFSETQ. The CDR3 reads CASSFSYRDRKNTEAFF. DNA of the CDR3: TGCGCCAGCAGCTTCTCGTACAGGGACAGGAAGAACACTGAAGCTTTCTTT.

J is TRBJ2-1 and V is TRBV9, with 16 positions matching TRBD2. The CDR3 spans 20 residues. Germline-derived CDR1 and CDR2 are SGDLS and YYNGEE. Trimming at V came to 3 bases and at J to 3 bases, leaving 12 bases not matched to a gene. The CDR3 DNA reads TGTGCCAGCAGCGACTCCCTAGGGACTAGCGGGGGGGCCGGCTACAATGAGCAGTTCTTC. Translating it yields CASSDSLGTSGGAGYNEQFF.

Only a few counts were recorded for this clonotype. The gene calls are TRBV2 and TRBJ1-2, with 9 positions matching TRBD1. J lost 8 bases, V lost 4 bases, and 8 bases had no gene match. This CDR3 is 14 amino acids long. Germline assignment: CDR1 SNHLY and CDR2 FYNNEI. This CDR3 is CASSVSGQGRGYTF. In DNA form, the CDR3 reads TGTGCCAGCAGTGTATCGGGACAGGGTAGGGGCTACACCTTC.

This chain joins TRBV12-5 and TRBJ2-2; no reliable D call. CDR1 is LGHNT, CDR2 FRNRAP, per germline. With 2 bases removed from V and 6 bases from J, the gap between germline ends came to 7 bases. This CDR3 has 13 residues. The CDR3 is CASGLISPGELFF. In DNA form, the CDR3 reads TGTGCTAGTGGTTTGATTAGCCCCGGGGAGCTGTTTTTT.

This clonotype was detected many times. The CDR3 here is CASSRGQGFYEQYV. The CDR3, as DNA: TGTGCCAGCAGTCGTGGACAGGGATTCTACGAGCAGTACGTC. The chain uses TRBV6-6 and TRBJ2-7; 8 positions agree with TRBD1. V dropped 5 bases and J dropped 3; count of bases not matched to a gene: 6. Per germline, CDR1 MNHNY and CDR2 SVGAGI (reference sequence). CDR3 length: 14 amino acids.